One sample yielded the 30 T cell receptor beta chains listed below, sequenced in a study of blood T cell repertoires in COVID-19. Sequenced by immunoSEQ multiplex PCR; TCRdb stores in-frame clones only, minus some. The table includes tens of thousands of clones, approximately 89% detected once. What was sequenced was peripheral blood. These receptors were taken from a man in his fifties with active COVID-19.

The CDR3 sequence: CASSWTGGEAFF. The CDR3 bases are TGTGCCAGCAGCTGGACGGGAGGGGAAGCTTTCTTT. The chain combines TRBV7-9 with TRBJ1-1; no reliable D call. CDR3 length equals 12 residues. From germline, CDR1 is SEHNR and CDR2 FQNEAQ (reference sequence). The V and J ends lost 4 bases and 8 bases respectively, with 11 bases between them.

The genes are TRBV28 and TRBJ1-2; D perhaps matches TRBD1 (5 bases). Trimming removed 5 bases at V and 6 bases at J, with 25 bases between. This CDR3 has 17 amino acids. CDR1 MDHEN and CDR2 SYDVKM come from the germline V gene. CDR3 sequence: CASSPPEPGREGNGYTF. CDR3 DNA: TGTGCCAGCAGTCCTCCCGAACCCGGCAGGGAGGGGAATGGCTACACCTTC.

The J gene is TRBJ1-1, the V gene TRBV6-1; D ambiguous. Looked up from germline, CDR1 is MNHNS and CDR2 is SASEGT. V was cut by 1 base and J by 4 bases, with 7 bases left in between. The CDR3 length is 13 residues. CDR3 in amino acids: CASSEGSGTEAFF. As DNA, the CDR3 is TGTGCCAGCAGTGAAGGGTCAGGCACTGAAGCTTTCTTT.

The chain uses TRBV7-8 and TRBJ1-5, with a possible D match to TRBD1 (5 bases). The germline V and J ends were trimmed by 1 base and 1 base, with 14 bases remaining between them. Germline lookup yields CDR1 SGHVS and CDR2 FQNEAQ. This CDR3 is built from 17 residues. The CDR3 sequence: CASSLERGKGSNQPQHF. The CDR3 DNA sequence: TGTGCCAGCAGCTTAGAGCGGGGAAAGGGGAGCAATCAGCCCCAGCATTTT. The variable domain in full, completed from reference TRBV7-8 and TRBJ1-5, reads GAGVSQSPRYKVAKRGQDVALRCDPISGHVSLFWYQQALGQGPEFLTYFQNEAQLDKSGLPSDRFFAERPEGSVSTLKIQRTQQEDSAVYLCASSLERGKGSNQPQHFGDGTRLSIL.

J is TRBJ2-2 and V is TRBV4-2, with 10 bases matching TRBD1. Losses at the gene ends were 3 bases for V and 4 bases for J; bases not matched to a gene: 8. This CDR3 region has 17 residues. Per the germline V gene, CDR1 is LGHNA and CDR2 is YNFKEQ. The CDR3 nucleotides are TGTGCCAGCAGCCAGACGACAGGGGGCTTTGTCACCGGGGAGCTGTTTTTT. Translating it yields CASSQTTGGFVTGELFF.

The chain links TRBV29-1 to TRBJ1-5; unclear D gene. The V gene's germline CDR1 is SQVTM and CDR2 ANQGSEA. The length of the CDR3 is 12 residues. Trimming took 4 bases from V and 6 from J, leaving 10 bases between them. CDR3 in amino acids: CSVGQEGQPQHF. CDR3 bases: TGCAGCGTTGGGCAGGAGGGTCAGCCCCAGCATTTT. Drawing the rest from reference TRBV29-1 and TRBJ1-5, the complete variable domain is SAVISQKPSRDICQRGTSLTIQCQVDSQVTMMFWYRQQPGQSLTLIATANQGSEATYESGFVIDKFPISRPNLTFSTLTVSNMSPEDSSIYLCSVGQEGQPQHFGDGTRLSIL.

The chain has TRBV11-2 and TRBJ2-7; D is undetermined. Trimming shortened V by 5 bases and J by 3 bases, and 5 bases separated the two germline ends. CDR1 is SGHAT, CDR2 FQNNGV, per germline. This CDR3 is built from 11 residues. CDR3 loop: CASSAIYEQYF. CDR3 coding DNA: TGTGCCAGCAGCGCGATCTACGAGCAGTACTTC.

V is TRBV14 and J is TRBJ2-7; tentative D call: TRBD1 (6 bases). The CDR3 has 11 amino acids. Germline V gene lookup returns CDR1 SGHDN and CDR2 FVKESK. Trimming removed 5 bases from V and 7 bases from J, with 9 bases in between. Here the CDR3 DNA reads TGTGCCAGCAGCGTGGGGACAGAGCAGTACTTC. Residues: CASSVGTEQYF. Combining the CDR3 with reference TRBV14 and TRBJ2-7 gives the whole variable domain EAGVTQFPSHSVIEKGQTVTLRCDPISGHDNLYWYRRVMGKEIKFLLHFVKESKQDESGMPNNRFLAERTGGTYSTLKVQPAELEDSGVYFCASSVGTEQYFGPGTRLTVT.

This rearrangement joins TRBV2 to TRBJ1-1; 7 bases line up with TRBD1. This CDR3 is built from 15 residues. Germline CDR1 reads SNHLY; CDR2 reads FYNNEI. Unmatched junction bases numbered 7, after V lost 6 bases and J lost 0 bases. As DNA, the CDR3 is TGTGCCAGCAGATTACAGGGGAAGCTGAACACTGAAGCTTTCTTT. This encodes CASRLQGKLNTEAFF.

V is TRBV27 and J is TRBJ2-2, with TRBD2 matching over 9 bases. This CDR3 has 14 residues. From germline, CDR1 is MNHEY and CDR2 SMNVEV (reference sequence). V shed 7 bases, J shed 7 bases, and the junction held 7 bases outside the gene matches. The CDR3 protein is CASMGGRGVGELFF. The CDR3 DNA sequence: TGTGCCAGCATGGGCGGGAGGGGCGTCGGGGAGCTGTTTTTT.

The chain joins TRBV4-2 to TRBJ1-6; unclear D gene. This CDR3 is 15 amino acids long. Germline values: CDR1 LGHNA, CDR2 YNFKEQ. Trimming took 0 bases from V and 4 from J, leaving 7 bases between them. The DNA of the CDR3 is TGTGCCAGCAGCCAAGAAGTTCAGTATAATTCACCCCTCCACTTT. Encoded protein: CASSQEVQYNSPLHF.

A single count supports this clone. This chain connects TRBV27 to TRBJ1-2; TRBD1 is a possible D gene (5 bases). This CDR3 spans 14 amino acids. Germline V gene lookup returns CDR1 MNHEY and CDR2 SMNVEV (reference sequence). Trimming took 5 bases from V and 0 from J, leaving 10 bases between them. CDR3 loop: CASSLRQSNYGYTF. CDR3 DNA sequence: TGTGCCAGCAGTCTCCGACAGTCTAACTATGGCTACACCTTC.

The chain employs TRBV7-2 and TRBJ2-1; TRBD2 matches 11 bases. With 3 bases clipped from V and 8 bases from J, the junction kept 9 bases outside the gene matches. The V gene's germline CDR1 is SGHTA and CDR2 FQGNSA. CDR3 length: 16 residues. CDR3: CASSFTGTSGGDEQFF. In nucleotides, the CDR3 is TGTGCCAGCAGCTTTACCGGGACTAGCGGAGGCGATGAGCAGTTCTTC.

This clone was observed a single time. The chain has TRBV5-1 and TRBJ2-3; the match to TRBD1 covers 9 bases. The CDR3 is 15 residues long. Germline CDR1 SGHRS, CDR2 YFSETQ. The ends lost 5 bases at V and 4 bases at J; junction bases unmatched: 8. The CDR3 DNA follows: TGCGCCAGCAGGGATTCGACAGGGGGTCCAGATACGCAGTATTTT. Protein: CASRDSTGGPDTQYF.

V is TRBV5-6 and J is TRBJ1-4; D gene unclear. Germline V gene sequence: CDR1 SGHDT, CDR2 YYEEEE. V shed 2 bases and J shed 0 bases, with 11 bases lying between them. This CDR3 is built from 16 residues. CDR3 loop: CASSFAGRATNEKLFF. The CDR3 DNA follows: TGTGCCAGCAGCTTTGCCGGGAGAGCAACTAATGAAAAACTGTTTTTT. Full variable domain (outside the CDR3, taken from reference TRBV5-6 and TRBJ1-4): DAGVTQSPTHLIKTRGQQVTLRCSPKSGHDTVSWYQQALGQGPQFIFQYYEEEERQRGNFPDRFSGHQFPNYSSELNVNALLLGDSALYLCASSFAGRATNEKLFFGSGTQLSVL.

The chain links TRBV11-2 to TRBJ2-1; a possible D gene is TRBD1 (5 bases). CDR3 length equals 17 residues. Germline CDR1 reads SGHAT; CDR2 reads FQNNGV. V was clipped by 2 bases and J by 2 bases, with 16 bases between them. CDR3 DNA: TGTGCCAGCAGCTTAAGGCCGATAGTGGACACCTACAATGAGCAGTTCTTC. It yields the protein CASSLRPIVDTYNEQFF.

The chain combines TRBV24-1 with TRBJ2-3, with D possibly TRBD1 on 6 matching bases. Germline V gene sequence: CDR1 KGHDR, CDR2 SFDVKD. With 7 bases removed from V and 2 bases from J, the gap between germline ends came to 12 bases. CDR3 size: 14 residues. The CDR3 DNA follows: TGTGCCACCAGCGACAGGACCCCCACAGATACGCAGTATTTT. Its translation: CATSDRTPTDTQYF.

The CDR3 region is CASSQESYRAAGELFF. The CDR3 region has the DNA TGTGCCAGCAGCCAAGAATCGTACAGAGCAGCCGGGGAGCTGTTTTTT. V usage is TRBV3-1 (or the pseudogene TRBV3-2) and J usage is TRBJ2-2; D is unclear. Between the trimmed V and J ends, which lost 0 bases and 6 bases, there was a span of 14 bases. Germline lookup yields CDR1 LGHDT and CDR2 YNNKEL (reference sequence). The CDR3 runs 16 residues.

The J gene is TRBJ2-1, the V gene TRBV5-1, with TRBD1 matching over 8 bases. This CDR3 is built from 18 residues. J lost 5 bases, V lost 3 bases, and 16 bases had no gene match. The V gene's germline CDR1 is SGHRS and CDR2 YFSETQ. In nucleotides, the CDR3 is TGCGCCAGCAGCTCCCAGGTGAACCCCTTGGGACAGGACAATGAGCAGTTCTTC. Translated, it gives CASSSQVNPLGQDNEQFF.

The chain carries TRBV7-2 and TRBJ1-4, with 7 bases fitting TRBD1. The V gene's germline CDR1 is SGHTA and CDR2 FQGNSA. This CDR3 contains 15 residues. The V segment lost 7 bases and the J segment 3 bases; nucleotides outside the gene matches: 8. The CDR3 DNA follows: TGTGCCAGCACCCTGAAAGGGGGCGCTAATGAAAAACTGTTTTTT. Protein sequence: CASTLKGGANEKLFF.

The CDR3: CASSLALSGNYGYTF. The CDR3 coding sequence is TGTGCCAGCAGCTTGGCCCTTTCCGGTAACTATGGCTACACCTTC. The chain combines TRBV5-4 with TRBJ1-2; no clear D. The CDR3 has 15 amino acids. Germline V gene lookup returns CDR1 SGHNT and CDR2 YYREEE (reference sequence). The germline V and J ends were trimmed by 0 bases and 1 base, with 10 bases remaining between them.

The chain combines TRBV7-3 with TRBJ1-6; tentative D call: TRBD1 (5 bases). The germline V gene encodes CDR1 SGHTA and CDR2 FQGTGA. Trimming shortened V by 5 bases and J by 10 bases, and 12 bases separated the two germline ends. The length of the CDR3 is 13 residues. The CDR3 here is CASSLRGSSPLHF. The CDR3 nucleotides read TGTGCCAGCAGCCTTCGGGGGTCCTCACCCCTCCACTTT.

The genes are TRBV9 and TRBJ2-7; D is uncertain. CDR1 and CDR2 (germline): SGDLS, YYNGEE. The CDR3 has 14 residues. Trimming removed 2 bases from V and 2 bases from J, with 11 bases in between. As DNA, the CDR3 is TGTGCCAGCAGCGTTTCTCCCTCCCCCTACGAGCAGTACTTC. It yields the protein CASSVSPSPYEQYF. Based on the CDR3 plus reference TRBV9 and TRBJ2-7, the full variable domain is DSGVTQTPKHLITATGQRVTLRCSPRSGDLSVYWYQQSLDQGLQFLIQYYNGEERAKGNILERFSAQQFPDLHSELNLSSLELGDSALYFCASSVSPSPYEQYFGPGTRLTVT.

The chain employs TRBV24-1 and TRBJ1-2; D unresolved. Trimming took 1 base from V and 2 from J, leaving 7 bases between them. This CDR3 spans 14 amino acids. Germline CDR1 is KGHDR and CDR2 is SFDVKD. Written as DNA, the CDR3 is TGTGCCACCAGTGATTTCCTACAGAACTATGGCTACACCTTC. Amino acids: CATSDFLQNYGYTF.

This clone was seen only once. The chain uses TRBV5-1 and TRBJ2-5, with D perhaps TRBD2 (5 bases). The CDR3 is 14 residues long. V was clipped by 7 bases and J by 2 bases, with 15 bases between them. Germline V CDR1 and CDR2: SGHRS, YFSETQ. DNA of the CDR3: TGCGCCAGCTCCCCCGGGGTTGTTCAAGAGACCCAGTACTTC. It specifies CASSPGVVQETQYF.

This clone was found once. This sequence joins TRBV7-2 and TRBJ2-7, with 13 bases that match TRBD2. V was pared by 5 bases and J by 2 bases, with 3 bases of the junction left unmatched. The V gene's germline CDR1 is SGHTA and CDR2 FQGNSA. The CDR3 consists of 15 residues. The CDR3 DNA sequence: TGTGCCAGCAGCACCACTAGCGGGGGGGCCTACGAGCAGTACTTC. Protein: CASSTTSGGAYEQYF. Filled out from reference TRBV7-2 and TRBJ2-7, the complete variable domain reads GAGVSQSPSNKVTEKGKDVELRCDPISGHTALYWYRQSLGQGLEFLIYFQGNSAPDKSGLPSDRFSAERTGGSVSTLTIQRTQQEDSAVYLCASSTTSGGAYEQYFGPGTRLTVT.

In its sample, this clone was seen once. The V and J genes are TRBV18 and TRBJ2-3, with 7 bases lining up with TRBD1. With V trimmed by 1 base and J by 2 bases, 3 bases remained unmatched. CDR1 is KGHSH and CDR2 is LQKENI in the germline V gene. This CDR3 contains 15 residues. This CDR3 reads CASSPRQGSTDTQYF. CDR3 nucleotide sequence: TGTGCCAGCTCACCACGACAGGGATCCACAGATACGCAGTATTTT.

This clone is a singleton in its sample. The chain has TRBV19 and TRBJ1-5; 7 nucleotides line up with TRBD1. Germline values: CDR1 LNHDA, CDR2 SQIVND (reference sequence). The CDR3 is 18 amino acids. Trimming at V came to 1 base and at J to 2 bases, leaving 11 bases not matched to a gene. This CDR3 reads CASSIVQRQGGGNQPQHF. CDR3 DNA: TGTGCCAGTAGTATAGTCCAACGACAGGGCGGTGGCAATCAGCCCCAGCATTTT.

The chain carries TRBV9 and TRBJ1-1; D is possibly TRBD1 (5 bases). V lost 4 bases and J 9 bases, leaving 10 bases between the germline ends. CDR3 length: 11 residues. Germline V gene data show CDR1 as SGDLS and CDR2 as YYNGEE. The CDR3 DNA reads as TGTGCCAGCAGCCCCCAGGGCCAAGCTTTCTTT. This encodes CASSPQGQAFF. The variable domain in full, completed from reference TRBV9 and TRBJ1-1, reads DSGVTQTPKHLITATGQRVTLRCSPRSGDLSVYWYQQSLDQGLQFLIQYYNGEERAKGNILERFSAQQFPDLHSELNLSSLELGDSALYFCASSPQGQAFFGQGTRLTVV.

The chain uses TRBV7-2 and TRBJ2-3, with a weak D call TRBD1 (6 bases). Germline values: CDR1 SGHTA, CDR2 FQGNSA. Between the trimmed V and J ends, which lost 6 bases and 2 bases, there was a span of 18 bases. This CDR3 has 16 residues. CDR3 in amino acids: CASSLMGQGFTDTQYF. The CDR3 DNA is TGTGCCAGCAGTCTAATGGGGCAGGGGTTCACAGATACGCAGTATTTT.